This T cell receptor (beta chain) was identified during a study of T-cell reconstitution after alpha-beta-depleted transplantation in children. This clonotype was counted at least ten times. The junction had 5 bases not matched to a gene; V was cut back by 0 bases and J by 3 bases. The CDR3 is made up of 17 amino acids. CDR1 is LGHDT and CDR2 is YNNKEL in the germline V gene (reference sequence). This sample's TCRbeta library carried unique molecular identifier barcodes. MiXCR was run by TCRdb on the PCR reads, yielding one entry per CDR3 protein. The table records 100,000 to 120,000 distinct CDR3 sequences, over 9% of them present only once.

The chain couples TRBV3-1 to TRBJ2-7, with TRBD2 identical over 13 bases. This sequence was found in a human donor who donated a stem cell graft to a child with acute lymphoblastic leukemia. The specimen comprised PBMCs from the stem cell graft donor, sampled from the stem cell graft. CDR3 in DNA: TGTGCCAGCAGCCAAGAAAGACTAGCGGGGGGTAACTACGAGCAGTACTTC. Encoded protein: CASSQERLAGGNYEQYF.